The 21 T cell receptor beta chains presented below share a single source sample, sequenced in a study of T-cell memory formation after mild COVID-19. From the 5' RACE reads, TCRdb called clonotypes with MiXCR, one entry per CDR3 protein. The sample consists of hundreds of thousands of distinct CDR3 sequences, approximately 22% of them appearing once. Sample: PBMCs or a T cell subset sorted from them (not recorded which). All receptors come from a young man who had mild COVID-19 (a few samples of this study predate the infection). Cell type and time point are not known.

CDR3 loop: CASSVGTGQETQYF. The CDR3 coding sequence is TGTGCCAGCAGTGTAGGGACCGGGCAAGAGACCCAGTACTTC. The chain links TRBV6-1 to TRBJ2-5, with D perhaps matching TRBD1 or TRBD2 (5 bases each). Trimming removed 4 bases at V and 2 bases at J, with 11 bases between. There are 14 residues in the CDR3. Germline V CDR1 and CDR2: MNHNS, SASEGT.

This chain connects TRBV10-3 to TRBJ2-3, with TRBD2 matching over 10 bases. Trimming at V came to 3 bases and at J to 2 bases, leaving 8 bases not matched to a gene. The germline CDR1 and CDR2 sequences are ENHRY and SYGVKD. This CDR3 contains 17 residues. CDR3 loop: CAISEATSGVSTDTQYF. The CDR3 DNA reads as TGTGCCATCAGTGAAGCTACTAGCGGGGTTTCCACAGATACGCAGTATTTT.

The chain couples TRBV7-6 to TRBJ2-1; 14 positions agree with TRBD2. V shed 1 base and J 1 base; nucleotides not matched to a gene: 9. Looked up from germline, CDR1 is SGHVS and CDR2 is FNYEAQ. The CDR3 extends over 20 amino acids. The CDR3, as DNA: TGTGCCAGCAGCTTAGAGACTAGCGGGGGGGTTATTGGGTCCTACAATGAGCAGTTCTTC. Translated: CASSLETSGGVIGSYNEQFF.

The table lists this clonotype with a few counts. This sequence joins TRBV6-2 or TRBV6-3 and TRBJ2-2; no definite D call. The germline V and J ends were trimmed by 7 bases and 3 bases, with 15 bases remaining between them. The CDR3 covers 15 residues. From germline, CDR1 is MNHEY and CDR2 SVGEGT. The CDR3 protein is CASTNEVLDTGELFF. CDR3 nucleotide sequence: TGTGCCAGCACCAACGAGGTTTTGGACACCGGGGAGCTGTTTTTT.

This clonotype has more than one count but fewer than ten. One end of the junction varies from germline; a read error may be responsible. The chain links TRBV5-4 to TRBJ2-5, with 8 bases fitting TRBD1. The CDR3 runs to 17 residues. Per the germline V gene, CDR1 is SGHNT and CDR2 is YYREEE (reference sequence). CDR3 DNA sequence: TGTGCCAGCAGCTTACCCCGTGACAGGGGCGGGCAAGGGACCCAGTACTTC. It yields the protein CASSLPRDRGGQGTQYF.

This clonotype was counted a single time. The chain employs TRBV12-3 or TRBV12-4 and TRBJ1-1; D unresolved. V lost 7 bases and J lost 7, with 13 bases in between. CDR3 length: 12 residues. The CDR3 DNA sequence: TGTGCCAGCATGGCAGTGTGGATTGAAGCTTTCTTT. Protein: CASMAVWIEAFF.

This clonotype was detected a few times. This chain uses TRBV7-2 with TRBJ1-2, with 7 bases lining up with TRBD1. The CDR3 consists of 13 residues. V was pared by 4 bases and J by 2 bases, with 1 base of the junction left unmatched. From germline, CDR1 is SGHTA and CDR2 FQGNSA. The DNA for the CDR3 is TGTGCCAGCAGCTGGGGACAGAACTATGGCTACACCTTC. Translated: CASSWGQNYGYTF.

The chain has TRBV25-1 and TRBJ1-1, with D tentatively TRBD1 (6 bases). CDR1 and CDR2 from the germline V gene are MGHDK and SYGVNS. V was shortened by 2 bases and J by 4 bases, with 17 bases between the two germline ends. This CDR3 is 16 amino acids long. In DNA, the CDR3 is TGTGCCAGCAGTGAAAGGGGGAAAGGGAAGGCCACTGAAGCTTTCTTT. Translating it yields CASSERGKGKATEAFF.

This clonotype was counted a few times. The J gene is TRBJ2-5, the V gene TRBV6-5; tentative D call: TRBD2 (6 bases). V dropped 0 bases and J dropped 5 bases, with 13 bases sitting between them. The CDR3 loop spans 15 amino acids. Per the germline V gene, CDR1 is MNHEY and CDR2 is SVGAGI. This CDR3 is CASSYSNGGGETQYF. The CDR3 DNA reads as TGTGCCAGCAGTTACTCGAACGGGGGAGGTGAGACCCAGTACTTC.

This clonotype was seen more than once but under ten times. This chain's CDR3 is CASSSGQGGSNQPQHF. CDR3 nucleotides: TGTGCCAGCAGTTCCGGACAGGGGGGGAGCAATCAGCCCCAGCATTTT. The chain joins TRBV6-6 to TRBJ1-5, with 10 bases matching TRBD1. J gave up 1 base and V 4 bases, and 4 bases lay outside the gene matches. The CDR3 loop spans 16 amino acids. Germline CDR1 reads MNHNY; CDR2 reads SVGAGI (reference sequence).

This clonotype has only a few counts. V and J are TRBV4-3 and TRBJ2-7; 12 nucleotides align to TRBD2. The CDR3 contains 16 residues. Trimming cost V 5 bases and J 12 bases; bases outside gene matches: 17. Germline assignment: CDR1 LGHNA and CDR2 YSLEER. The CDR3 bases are TGCGCCAGCAGCGCTCTAGCGGGGGGGCCCGGGGGAGGATTGTACTTC. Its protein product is CASSALAGGPGGGLYF.

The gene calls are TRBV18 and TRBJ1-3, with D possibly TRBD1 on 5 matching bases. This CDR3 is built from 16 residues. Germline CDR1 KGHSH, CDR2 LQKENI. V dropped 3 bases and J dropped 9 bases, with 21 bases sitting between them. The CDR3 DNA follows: TGTGCCAGCTCACCCCAGTTCGGACAATCCTCCTCCACCATATATTTT. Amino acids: CASSPQFGQSSSTIYF.

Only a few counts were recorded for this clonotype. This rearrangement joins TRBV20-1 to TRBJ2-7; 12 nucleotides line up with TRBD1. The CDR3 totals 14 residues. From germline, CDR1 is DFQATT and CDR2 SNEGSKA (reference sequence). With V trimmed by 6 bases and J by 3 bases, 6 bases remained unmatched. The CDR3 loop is CSAGGTGGFYEQYF. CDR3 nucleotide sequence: TGCAGTGCGGGCGGGACAGGGGGCTTCTACGAGCAGTACTTC.

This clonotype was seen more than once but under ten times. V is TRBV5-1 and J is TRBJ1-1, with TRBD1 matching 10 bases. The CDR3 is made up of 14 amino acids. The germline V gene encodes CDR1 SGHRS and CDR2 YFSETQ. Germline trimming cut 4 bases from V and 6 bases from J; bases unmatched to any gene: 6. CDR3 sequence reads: CASSEGQGIPEAFF. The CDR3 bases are TGCGCCAGCAGCGAGGGACAGGGGATCCCTGAAGCTTTCTTT.

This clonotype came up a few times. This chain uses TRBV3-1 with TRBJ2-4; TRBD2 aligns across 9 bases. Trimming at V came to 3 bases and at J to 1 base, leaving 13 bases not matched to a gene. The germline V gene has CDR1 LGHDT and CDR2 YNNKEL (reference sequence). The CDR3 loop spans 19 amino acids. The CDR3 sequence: CASSHTGTSRRGAKNIQYF. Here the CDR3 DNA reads TGTGCCAGCAGCCACACGGGGACTAGCCGTCGGGGGGCCAAAAACATTCAGTACTTC. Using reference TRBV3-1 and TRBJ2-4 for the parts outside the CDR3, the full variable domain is DTAVSQTPKYLVTQMGNDKSIKCEQNLGHDTMYWYKQDSKKFLKIMFSYNNKELIINETVPNRFSPKSPDKAHLNLHINSLELGDSAVYFCASSHTGTSRRGAKNIQYFGAGTRLSVL.

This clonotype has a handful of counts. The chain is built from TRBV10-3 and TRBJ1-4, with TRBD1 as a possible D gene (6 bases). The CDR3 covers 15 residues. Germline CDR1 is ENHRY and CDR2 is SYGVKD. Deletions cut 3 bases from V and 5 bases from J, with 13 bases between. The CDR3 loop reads CAISDLAGVNEKLFF. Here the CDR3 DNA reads TGTGCCATCAGTGATTTGGCAGGGGTAAATGAAAAACTGTTTTTT.

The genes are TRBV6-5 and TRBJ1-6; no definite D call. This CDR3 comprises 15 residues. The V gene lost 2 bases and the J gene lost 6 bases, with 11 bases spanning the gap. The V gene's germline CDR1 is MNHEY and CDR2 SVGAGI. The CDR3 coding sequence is TGTGCCAGCAGTTACGAGGGAGGCCGTAATTCACCCCTCCACTTT. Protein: CASSYEGGRNSPLHF.

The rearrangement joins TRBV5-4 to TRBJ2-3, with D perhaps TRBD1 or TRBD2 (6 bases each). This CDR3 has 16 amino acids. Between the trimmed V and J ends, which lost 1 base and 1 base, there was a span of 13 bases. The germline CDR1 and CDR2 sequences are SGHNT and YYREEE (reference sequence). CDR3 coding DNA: TGTGCCAGCAGCTTGAGGGGGGCAGCGGGCACAGATACGCAGTATTTT. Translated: CASSLRGAAGTDTQYF. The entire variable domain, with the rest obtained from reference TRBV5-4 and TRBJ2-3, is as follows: ETGVTQSPTHLIKTRGQQVTLRCSSQSGHNTVSWYQQALGQGPQFIFQYYREEENGRGNFPPRFSGLQFPNYSSELNVNALELDDSALYLCASSLRGAAGTDTQYFGPGTRLTVL.

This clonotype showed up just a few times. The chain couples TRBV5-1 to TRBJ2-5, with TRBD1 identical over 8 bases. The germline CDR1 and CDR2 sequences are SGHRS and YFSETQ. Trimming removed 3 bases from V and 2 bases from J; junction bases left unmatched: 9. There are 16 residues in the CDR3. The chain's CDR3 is CASSSSQWDRQETQYF. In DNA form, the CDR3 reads TGCGCCAGCAGCTCAAGTCAGTGGGACAGGCAAGAGACCCAGTACTTC.

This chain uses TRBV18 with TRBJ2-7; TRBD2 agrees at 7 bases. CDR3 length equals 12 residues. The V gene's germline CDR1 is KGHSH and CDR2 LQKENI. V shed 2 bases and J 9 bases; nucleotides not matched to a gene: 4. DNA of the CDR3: TGTGCCAGCTCACCAGAGCGGGGACGGCAGTACGTC. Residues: CASSPERGRQYV.

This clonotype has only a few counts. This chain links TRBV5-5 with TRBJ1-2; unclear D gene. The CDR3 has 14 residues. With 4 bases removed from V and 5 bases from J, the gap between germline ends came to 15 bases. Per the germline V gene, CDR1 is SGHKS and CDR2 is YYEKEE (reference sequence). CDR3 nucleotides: TGTGCCAGCAGCAAATGGACGGGCCAGTATGGCTACACCTTC. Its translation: CASSKWTGQYGYTF.